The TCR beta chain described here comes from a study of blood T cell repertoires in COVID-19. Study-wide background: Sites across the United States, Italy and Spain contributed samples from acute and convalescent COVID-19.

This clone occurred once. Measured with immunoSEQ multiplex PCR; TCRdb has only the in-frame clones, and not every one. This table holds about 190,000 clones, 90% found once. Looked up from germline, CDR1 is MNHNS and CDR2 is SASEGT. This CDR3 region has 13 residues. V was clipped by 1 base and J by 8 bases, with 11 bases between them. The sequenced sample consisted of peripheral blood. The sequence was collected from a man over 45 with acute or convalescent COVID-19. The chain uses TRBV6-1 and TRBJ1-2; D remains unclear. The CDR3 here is CASSEGAAMGYTF. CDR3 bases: TGTGCCAGCAGTGAAGGGGCAGCTATGGGCTACACCTTC.